This T cell receptor (beta chain) was sequenced during a study of OX40 agonist ivuxolimab in advanced cancers. V lost 0 bases and J 11 bases, leaving 10 bases between the germline ends. Germline V gives CDR1 SEHNR, CDR2 FQNEAQ (reference sequence). The CDR3 totals 12 residues. Profiled with immunoSEQ multiplex PCR; TCRdb holds only in-frame clones, not every one. The sample has roughly 38,000 clones; about 83% are singletons. The TCR sequence derives from an adult with an advanced solid tumor such as melanoma, head and neck, liver or kidney cancer. The gene calls are TRBV7-9 and TRBJ2-5; D is possibly TRBD2 (6 bases). This material consisted of CD4+ or CD8+ T cells sorted from blood, taken in a trial of the OX40 agonist ivuxolimab. The CDR3 DNA reads TGTGCCAGCAGCTTAGCCCGCGGGGAGCAGTACTTC. It translates to CASSLARGEQYF.